The present entry profiles one T cell receptor (beta chain) with its context. Its antigen is still unknown. No base quality information exists; no much larger clone differs at one position. The CDR3 runs 15 residues from the cysteine to the phenylalanine. The kept DNA is CDR3 alone, 45 bases in frame from the first base. The germline V gene gives CDR1 as MNHEY and CDR2 as SVGAGI. V and J lose 0 bases and 4 bases, and a span of 12 bases separates them. The sample belongs to a study of blood T cell repertoires in COVID-19 (dated by TCRdb to about 2020). The study in broad terms: Collaborator samples came from the United States, Italy and Spain and covered acute and convalescent phases of COVID-19. The prospective study material was composed of cDNA or gDNA derived from T cells, B-cell-depleted T cells, or PBMCs. The repertoires were made available in a free public database intended to serve as a resource for research on the immune response to SARS-CoV-2. HLA class I and class II types, where available, came from metadata supplied by the sample provider rather than from assay-based typing. The samples were drawn from two sources: the first 160 participants of the ongoing ImmuneRACE study, and 1,200 or so subjects contributed by 6 global collaborators. Sample metadata almost always included a de-identified subject ID, COVID-19 status, age in years and sex. Subjects who had been exposed to COVID-19, were actively infected with it, or had recovered from it provided the deeply sampled blood TCRbeta repertoires that made up the dataset. Overall results and qualifications from the work: The amount of clinical and demographic metadata varied by source and participant and was provided uncurated.

The immunoSEQ Assay, a bias-controlled multiplex PCR, was used to amplify TCRbeta CDR3 regions from genomic DNA. As for the authors' bioinformatics: Nucleated cell counts per sample were estimated from amplification of reference gene primers within the assay. To quantify the absolute abundance of each unique TCRbeta CDR3 rearrangement, sequence reads were collapsed and filtered. For each sample, productive Simpson clonality was calculated by taking the square root of Simpson's diversity index across productive rearrangements. TCRdb carries this immuneACCESS record with in-frame sequences only. Its versions omit some clonotypes, under half of them owing to an unresolved V gene in the studies checked, with the rest unexplained. V and J calls and clone size are as listed in that table; D and trimming were resolved from the DNA. This sample has more than 300,000 clones in its table, and around nine tenths of those were observed once. The ten largest clonotypes hold approximately 5% of the sample.

Participants in the prospective study were aged roughly 18 to 89 years, lived in over 20 United States geographic areas, and enrolled through a virtual design. To assign participants to cohorts, the prospective study relied on clinical history that participants themselves reported in a screening survey and a study questionnaire. Recovered participants in ImmuneRACE Cohort 3 were defined by two consecutive negative NP/OP PCR tests, clearance by a healthcare professional, or resolution of symptoms. In the prospective study, whole blood, serum and a nasopharyngeal or oropharyngeal swab were collected from each participant by mobile phlebotomists. Additional blood draws and questionnaires over an approximately 2-month period could optionally be provided by prospective study participants. Before DNA extraction, blood samples from the prospective study were shipped at room temperature or frozen.

The V and J genes are TRBV6-5 and TRBJ1-2; a weak D assignment points to TRBD1 (6 bases agree). This TCR came from a woman aged 25 to 45 who had recovered from COVID-19. The sample comprised PBMCs or T cells enriched from blood (not recorded which). CDR3 loop: CASSYSERTAYGYTF. The nucleotides are TGTGCCAGCAGTTACTCGGAAAGGACAGCCTATGGCTACACCTTC.